This TCR beta chain was observed in a study of shared clonotypes between healthy human individuals (TCRdb year 2020). Some background on the complete study: A couple of women and three men aged 18 to 49 years were included in the cohort. Per donor, three plates each were used for CD4 naive and CD4 memory, two for CD8 naive, and one for CD8 memory. To estimate repertoire size and how much clonotypes are shared between individuals, the study performed deep sequencing of blood TCR repertoires from roughly five healthy adults. Libraries were prepared and TCR repertoires were sequenced by different laboratories using diverse techniques, in order to increase sequencing depth and limit assay-specific biases. Per donor, leukapheresis produced somewhere between about 0.94 and 9.5 billion PBMCs. The full study reports these points: Larger estimated clonotype richness was generally found for naive subsets than for memory subsets. Because the study included only a small number of donors, the genetic and exposure-history diversity represented was limited. Pairwise subsampling led to the expectation that sequencing depth would affect the degree of clonotype sharing among donors. Sampling was restricted to blood, and TCR repertoires in tissue are likely to differ from TCR repertoires in blood. Higher generation probabilities were observed for clonotypes shared by all four sorted-subset donors than for non-shared clonotypes. Even with the large sequencing depth, rarefaction of the sorted-subset datasets indicated that sequencing was incomplete. Sharing across four donors was observed for around 4.8% of naive CD4, about 3.2% of naive CD8, 2% to 2.5% of memory CD4, and around 0.44% of memory CD8 clonotypes.

Donors were healthy HIV-negative adults with no recently reported acute infections or vaccinations. All donors were Caucasian adults living in Nashville, Tennessee, USA. CD4+ T cells were enriched through magnetic negative selection, after which naive cells were positively selected on CD45RA and the remaining negative fraction served as the memory subset. After blood collection by leukapheresis, PBMCs were isolated using Ficoll-Histopaque density gradient centrifugation and then cryopreserved in the vapor phase of liquid nitrogen. Analytical flow cytometry was used to check the purity and quantity of each magnetically sorted T cell population. Genomic DNA was isolated from each sorted fraction and quantified by UV absorbance on a Nanodrop 2000c. Using the deep immunoSEQ assay, multiplex PCR amplified TCR CDR3 regions from genomic DNA. Genomic DNA extracted from each cell subset was distributed evenly over all wells of several immunoSEQ 96-well plates, and each plate served as one replicate. Each replicate PCR for sorted subsets received about 210 ng genomic DNA, equal to roughly 30,000 T cell genomes. Purified libraries were measured with a Qubit 3.0 fluorometer, size-checked on a Bioanalyzer 2100, and measured again with the KAPA Library Quantification kit. Each immunoSEQ 96-well plate was sequenced on its own single-read 150-cycle Illumina NextSeq 550 flow cell. Per the original workflow: Because the immunoSEQ output held only junctional sequences and lacked quality scores, the filtering could not match the filtering applied to full-length reads. Sequences were annotated with PyIR, a Python wrapper for IgBLAST v1.9, using IMGT germline references to assign V/J genes and CDR3. Any read was removed if the V/J assignment was weak (E-value above 1e-6), the CDR3 was missing, or the read contained stop codons, out-of-frame junctions, or ambiguous translated residues. V3J clonotypes were defined as sequences sharing an identical inferred V gene, J gene, and CDR3 amino acid sequence. To compute the percentage overlap between repertoires, the number of shared unique clonotypes was divided by the size of the smaller repertoire. RTK rarefaction, the Chao1 estimator, and Recon v2.1 estimates of unobserved clonotypes were used to assess repertoire richness. OLGA was used to compute generation probabilities for all TCRbeta clonotypes that the gDNA method yielded from a handful of donors. Imported from immuneACCESS, the table was reduced by TCRdb to in-frame sequences with V and J called. These copies leave out some clones; in studies compared against another copy, an unresolved V gene accounts for under half, and the cause of the remainder is not known. The V and J calls and clone size come from that table; D and trimming were worked out from the DNA. For this sample there are around 550,000 clones; about 95% appear just once. 0.06% of the sample is held by the ten biggest clonotypes.

This clone was observed a single time. The antigen this receptor binds is unknown. Nothing much larger sits one base from this clone, and base qualities are not available. The identical CDR3 is also encoded by other nucleotide sequences in the sample. At the junction V is shortened by 0 bases and J by 6 bases, with 10 bases in between. Inclusive of the bounding cysteine and phenylalanine, the CDR3 is 13 residues long. The DNA shown is the 39-base CDR3, in frame from base 1. The germline V gene (reference sequence) provides CDR1 SGHNT and CDR2 YYREEE. In this chain, TRBV5-4 is recombined with TRBJ2-7, with no reliable assignment of the D segment. This clonotype originated in a woman aged 25-40 years in good health. Sequencing used naive CD4+ T cells sorted from blood. The sample's cell subset or site, from its label and the paper: CD45RA+ positively selected. Here the CDR3 is given as CASSLGGSGEQYF. Here is the DNA: TGTGCCAGCAGCTTGGGTGGAAGTGGCGAGCAGTACTTC.